This TCR beta chain was retrieved from a study of vaccination effects on CD4 cells after COVID-19. Looking at the study overall: Post-vaccine draws lagged the second dose by a median of 72 days.

The CDR3 loop spans 14 amino acids. Study conclusions and caveats: Marked clonal contraction was seen in infection- and vaccine-induced clones late after vaccination.

In its sample, this clone was seen once. Its antigen remains unknown. Data came from immunoSEQ multiplex PCR; TCRdb stores just in-frame clones and leaves some out. The data contain nearly 25,000 clones, approximately 70% of them singletons. In the ViraFEST assay, antigen-specific CD4+ clonotypes were identified by expansion after peptide-pool stimulation. Subsequent to about 10 days of culture, CD4+ T cells were isolated. Each participant was administered two doses of either the BNT162b2 or the mRNA-1273 vaccine. The researchers cultured approximately 2.1 million PBMC per well with 8.5 to 10 IU/ml IL-2 and roughly 9.1 ug/ml peptides. Both day 3 and day 7 saw half the medium replaced with IL-2 medium.

This specimen was CD4+ T cells from PBMCs cultured with SARS-CoV-2 spike peptides, taken after COVID-19 vaccination. The source of this sequence is a human donor who received a COVID-19 vaccine. V and J are TRBV21-1 and TRBJ2-1; the DNA was not used to check the table's D call, TRBD2. TRBV21-1 is classified as a pseudogene. The CDR3 bases are TGTGCCAGCAGCAAAGAGCGAGAACTCAATGAGCAGTTCTTC. This codes for CASSKERELNEQFF.